Each of the 18 T cell receptor beta chains below was sequenced from the same sample in a study of vaccination and CD4 T cells after COVID-19. The treatment is: roughly nine-day PBMC culture with coronavirus spike peptide pools or control peptides (ViraFEST assay). Oncomine TCR Beta short-read sequencing was applied to DNA from cultured CD4+ T cells. MiXCR, applied by TCRdb to the PCR reads, yields one record per CDR3 protein. Of about 4,800 distinct CDR3 sequences listed, 21% are singletons. These TCRs are of unknown antigen specificity. The sequenced material came from CD4+ T cells from blood, cultured in vitro. The receptor set was obtained from a human donor who had recovered from COVID-19.

This clonotype appeared a single time. The chain uses TRBV5-1 and TRBJ2-7, with D perhaps given as TRBD1 or TRBD2 (5 bases each). The CDR3 totals 15 residues. V lost 4 bases, J lost 1 base, and 15 bases lay in between. CDR1 SGHRS and CDR2 YFSETQ come from the germline V gene. CDR3 in DNA: TGCGCCAGCAGCCAGGAGGCAGGGATGTCCTACGAGCAGTACTTC. Its translation is CASSQEAGMSYEQYF.

J is TRBJ1-5 and V is TRBV5-1; 9 bases are a match to TRBD1. The ends lost 0 bases at V and 4 bases at J; junction bases unmatched: 8. Germline V gives CDR1 SGHRS, CDR2 YFSETQ. The CDR3 contains 17 residues. The CDR3 region has the DNA TGCGCCAGCAGCTTGGGGACAGGGGATGTAGCAAATCAGCCCCAGCATTTT. Amino acids: CASSLGTGDVANQPQHF.

In its sample, this clonotype ranks as large. V gene TRBV2 combines with J gene TRBJ2-5, with no clear D. V was clipped by 7 bases and J by 5 bases, with 8 bases between them. The CDR3 runs to 11 residues. From germline, CDR1 is SNHLY and CDR2 FYNNEI. The CDR3 region is CASKVVETQYF. CDR3 DNA sequence: TGTGCCAGCAAGGTGGTGGAGACCCAGTACTTC.

J is TRBJ2-1 and V is TRBV30, with 10 bases that match TRBD2. Germline trimming cut 1 base from V and 6 bases from J; bases unmatched to any gene: 9. CDR1 GTSNPN and CDR2 SVGIG come from the germline V gene (reference sequence). The CDR3 contains 16 residues. DNA for the CDR3: TGTGCCTGGAGTGGGGGAAGGACTAGCGGATCCAATGAGCAGTTCTTC. Amino acid sequence: CAWSGGRTSGSNEQFF.

The rearrangement links TRBV27 to TRBJ1-2; D not resolved. The CDR3 runs to 12 residues. Germline V lookup: CDR1 MNHEY, CDR2 SMNVEV (reference sequence). V shed 5 bases and J shed 8 bases, with 12 bases lying between them. This CDR3 is CASSPLKGGYTF. CDR3 in DNA: TGTGCCAGCAGTCCTCTAAAGGGCGGCTACACCTTC.

This clonotype counts as medium-sized (0.01 to 0.1%). CDR3 sequence reads: CASSFSGGNTDTQYF. CDR3 in DNA: TGTGCCAGCAGCTTCAGCGGGGGGAACACAGATACGCAGTATTTT. V and J are TRBV11-3 and TRBJ2-3, with 9 positions matching TRBD2. Germline lookup yields CDR1 SGHNT and CDR2 YENEEA. Trimming cost V 3 bases and J 2 bases; bases outside gene matches: 3. This CDR3 comprises 15 residues.

By sample share, this clonotype is medium-sized. The CDR3 DNA is TGCAGCGTTGCGGTCGAGGGACAGGGCTATGGCTACACCTTC. This translates into CSVAVEGQGYGYTF. The chain combines TRBV29-1 with TRBJ1-2, with 9 positions matching TRBD1. Germline V gene data show CDR1 as SQVTM and CDR2 as ANQGSEA. The CDR3 consists of 14 residues. V shed 4 bases, J shed 4 bases, and the junction held 7 bases outside the gene matches.

By share, this clonotype counts as large. The V call is TRBV20-1, the J call TRBJ1-2; D gene uncertain. Trimming cost V 5 bases and J 4 bases, with 5 bases left between them. CDR3 length: 10 residues. The germline CDR1 and CDR2 sequences are DFQATT and SNEGSKA (reference sequence). The DNA of the CDR3 is TGCAGTGCTTGGAGCTATGGCTACACCTTC. Its protein is CSAWSYGYTF.

This clonotype was seen a few times. This chain uses TRBV7-9 with TRBJ2-2; D gene unclear. The CDR3 spans 12 residues. V lost 3 bases and J lost 6, with 5 bases in between. Germline V gene data show CDR1 as SEHNR and CDR2 as FQNEAQ (reference sequence). In nucleotides, the CDR3 is TGTGCCAGCAGCTTTCTGTCCGGGGAGCTGTTTTTT. Its translation is CASSFLSGELFF.

This clonotype was seen more than once but under ten times. This chain links TRBV19 with TRBJ2-3, with 13 bases that match TRBD2. There are 16 residues in the CDR3. The V segment lost 3 bases and the J segment 4 bases; nucleotides outside the gene matches: 4. The germline V gene has CDR1 LNHDA and CDR2 SQIVND (reference sequence). Written as DNA, the CDR3 is TGTGCCAGTAGTATCCTGACTAGCGGGGGGTCAGATACGCAGTATTTT. This encodes CASSILTSGGSDTQYF.

The chain recombines TRBV4-2 with TRBJ2-3, with 16 nucleotides matching TRBD2. The CDR3 covers 17 residues. The germline V gene has CDR1 LGHNA and CDR2 YNFKEQ. Trimming at V came to 4 bases and at J to 7 bases, leaving 8 bases not matched to a gene. The CDR3: CASSPGTSGGAANTQYF. The CDR3 region has the DNA TGTGCCAGCAGCCCCGGGACTAGCGGGGGGGCCGCGAATACGCAGTATTTT.

The chain couples TRBV12-3 or TRBV12-4 to TRBJ1-1, with no clear D. The CDR3 runs 13 residues. Deletions cut 6 bases from V and 6 bases from J, with 14 bases between. The CDR3 DNA reads TGTGCCAGCAGCCTACTAAGGGCGGCTGAAGCTTTCTTT. It encodes CASSLLRAAEAFF.

Only a few counts were recorded for this clonotype. The CDR3 coding sequence is TGTGCCATCAGTGAGACGGATCGGGTTTCTGAAGCTTTCTTT. Its protein is CAISETDRVSEAFF. The V and J genes are TRBV10-3 and TRBJ1-1; D is uncertain. The CDR3 has 14 residues. Germline loops: CDR1 ENHRY, CDR2 SYGVKD. The V end was cut by 2 bases, the J end by 6 bases, with 13 bases between.

This clonotype was counted between two and nine times. A much larger clone differs by one base, so this may be a read error. This chain joins TRBV7-9 and TRBJ2-5, with TRBD2 identical over 7 bases. The germline V gene encodes CDR1 SEHNR and CDR2 FQNEAQ (reference sequence). The CDR3 length is 15 residues. V shed 1 base, J shed 1 base, and the junction held 3 bases outside the gene matches. CDR3 loop: CASSLGGGLQETQYF. In DNA form, the CDR3 reads TGTGCCAGCAGCTTAGGCGGGGGACTCCAAGAGACCCAGTACTTC.

This clonotype is medium-sized. The chain is built from TRBV10-3 and TRBJ2-3; D may be TRBD2 (6 bases). Per the germline V gene, CDR1 is ENHRY and CDR2 is SYGVKD. Trimming cost V 4 bases and J 2 bases, with 10 bases left between them. This CDR3 spans 14 amino acids. Written as DNA, the CDR3 is TGTGCCATCAGTGGGCGGGGTACCACAGATACGCAGTATTTT. Translating gives CAISGRGTTDTQYF.

This clonotype has only a few counts. The chain joins TRBV10-3 to TRBJ1-2; D may be TRBD1 (5 bases). The V gene lost 6 bases and the J gene lost 7 bases, with 15 bases spanning the gap. This CDR3 region has 13 residues. Per germline, CDR1 ENHRY and CDR2 SYGVKD. CDR3 residues: CAIRGRDMGGYTF. As DNA, the CDR3 is TGTGCCATCAGGGGGCGGGATATGGGTGGCTACACCTTC.

This clonotype was found a few times. CDR3 in DNA: TGTGCCAGCAGAGTTGGACTAGCGGAGGGCAATGAGCAGTTCTTC. Protein product: CASRVGLAEGNEQFF. The chain links TRBV11-2 to TRBJ2-1, with 10 bases fitting TRBD2. J was trimmed by 6 bases and V by 6 bases; bases with no gene match: 8. CDR3 length: 15 residues. Per germline, CDR1 SGHAT and CDR2 FQNNGV.

V usage is TRBV2 and J usage is TRBJ2-2; tentatively, D is TRBD1 (6 bases). With 8 bases removed from V and 0 bases from J, the gap between germline ends came to 13 bases. CDR1 SNHLY and CDR2 FYNNEI come from the germline V gene. CDR3 length equals 15 residues. CDR3 in amino acids: CASSGQTANTGELFF. CDR3 DNA: TGTGCCAGCTCGGGACAAACGGCGAACACCGGGGAGCTGTTTTTT. Variable domain in full (rest from reference TRBV2 and TRBJ2-2): EPEVTQTPSHQVTQMGQEVILRCVPISNHLYFYWYRQILGQKVEFLVSFYNNEISEKSEIFDDQFSVERPDGSNFTLKIRSTKLEDSAMYFCASSGQTANTGELFFGEGSRLTVL.